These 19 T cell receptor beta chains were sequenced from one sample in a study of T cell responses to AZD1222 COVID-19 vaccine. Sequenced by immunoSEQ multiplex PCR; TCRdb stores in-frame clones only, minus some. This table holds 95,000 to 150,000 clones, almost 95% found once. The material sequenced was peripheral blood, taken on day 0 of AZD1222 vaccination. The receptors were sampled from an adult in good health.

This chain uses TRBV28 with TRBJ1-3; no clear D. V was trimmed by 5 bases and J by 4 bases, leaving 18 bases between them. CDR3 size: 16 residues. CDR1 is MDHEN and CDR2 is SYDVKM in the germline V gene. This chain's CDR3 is CASSPGGRLSGNTIYF. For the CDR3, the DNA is TGTGCCAGCAGTCCCGGTGGACGGCTTTCAGGAAACACCATATATTTT.

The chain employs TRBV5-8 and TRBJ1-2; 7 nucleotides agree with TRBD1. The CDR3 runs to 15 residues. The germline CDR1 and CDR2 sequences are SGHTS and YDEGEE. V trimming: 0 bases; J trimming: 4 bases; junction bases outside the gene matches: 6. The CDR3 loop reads CASSLAGAGGYGYTF. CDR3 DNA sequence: TGTGCCAGCAGCTTGGCCGGGGCAGGGGGCTATGGCTACACCTTC.

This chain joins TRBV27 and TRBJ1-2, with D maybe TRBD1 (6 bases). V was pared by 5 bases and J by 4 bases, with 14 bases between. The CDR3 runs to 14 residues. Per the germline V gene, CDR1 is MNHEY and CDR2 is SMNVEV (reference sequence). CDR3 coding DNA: TGTGCCAGCAGTCCCGGACAGCTCGCCTATGGCTACACCTTC. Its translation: CASSPGQLAYGYTF.

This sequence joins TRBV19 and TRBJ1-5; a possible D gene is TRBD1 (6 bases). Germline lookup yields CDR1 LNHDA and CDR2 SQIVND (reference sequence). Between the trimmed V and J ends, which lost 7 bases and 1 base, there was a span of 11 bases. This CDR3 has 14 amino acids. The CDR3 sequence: CASNEGGSNQPQHF. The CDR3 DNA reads TGTGCCAGTAACGAGGGGGGAAGCAATCAGCCCCAGCATTTT.

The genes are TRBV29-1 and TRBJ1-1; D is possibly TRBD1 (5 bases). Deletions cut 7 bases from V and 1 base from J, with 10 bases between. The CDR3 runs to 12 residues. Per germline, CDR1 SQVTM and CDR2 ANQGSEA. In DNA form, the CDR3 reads TGCAGCGCCCTCGGGGGGAACACTGAAGCTTTCTTT. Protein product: CSALGGNTEAFF.

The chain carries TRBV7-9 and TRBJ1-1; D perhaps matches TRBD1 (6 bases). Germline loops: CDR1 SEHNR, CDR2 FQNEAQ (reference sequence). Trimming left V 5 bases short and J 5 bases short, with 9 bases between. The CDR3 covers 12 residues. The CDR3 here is CASSDTGTEAFF. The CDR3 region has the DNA TGTGCCAGCAGCGACACAGGGACTGAAGCTTTCTTT.

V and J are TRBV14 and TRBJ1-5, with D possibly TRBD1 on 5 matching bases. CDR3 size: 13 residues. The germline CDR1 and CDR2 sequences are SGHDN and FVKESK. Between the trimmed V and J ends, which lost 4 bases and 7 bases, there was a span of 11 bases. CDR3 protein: CASSLTGDQPQHF. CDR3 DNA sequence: TGTGCCAGCAGCCTTACGGGGGACCAGCCCCAGCATTTT.

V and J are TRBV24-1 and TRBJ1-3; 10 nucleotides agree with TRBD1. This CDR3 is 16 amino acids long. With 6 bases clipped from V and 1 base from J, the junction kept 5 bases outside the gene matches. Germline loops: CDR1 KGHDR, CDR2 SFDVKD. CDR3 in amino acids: CATSPGTGESGNTIYF. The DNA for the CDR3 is TGTGCCACCAGTCCCGGGACAGGGGAATCTGGAAACACCATATATTTT.

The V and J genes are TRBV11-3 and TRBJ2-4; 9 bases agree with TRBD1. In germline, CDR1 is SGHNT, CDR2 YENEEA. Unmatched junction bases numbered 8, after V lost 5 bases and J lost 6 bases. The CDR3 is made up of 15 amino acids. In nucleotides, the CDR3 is TGTGCCAGCAGCCGGACCCCGGACAGGGGAAACATTCAGTACTTC. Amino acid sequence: CASSRTPDRGNIQYF.

In DNA, the CDR3 is TGCGCCAGCAGCTTGACAGCTGGGGCCAACGTCCTGACTTTC. Amino acid sequence: CASSLTAGANVLTF. V gene TRBV5-1 combines with J gene TRBJ2-6; D gene ambiguous. V was trimmed by 1 base and J by 2 bases, leaving 4 bases between them. The CDR3 contains 14 residues. Germline V gives CDR1 SGHRS, CDR2 YFSETQ.

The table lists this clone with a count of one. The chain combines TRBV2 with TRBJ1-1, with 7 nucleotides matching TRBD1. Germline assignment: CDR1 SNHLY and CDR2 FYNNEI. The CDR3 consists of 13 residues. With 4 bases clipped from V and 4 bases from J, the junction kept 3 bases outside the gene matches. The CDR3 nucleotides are TGTGCCAGCAGTGCCGACAGGGCCACTGAAGCTTTCTTT. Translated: CASSADRATEAFF.

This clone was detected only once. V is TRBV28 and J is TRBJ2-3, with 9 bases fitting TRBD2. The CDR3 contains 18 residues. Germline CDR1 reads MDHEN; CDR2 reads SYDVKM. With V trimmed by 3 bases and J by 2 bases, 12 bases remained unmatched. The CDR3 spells CASSLRTGGRAYTDTQYF. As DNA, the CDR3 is TGTGCCAGCAGTTTGCGTACTGGCGGGAGGGCTTACACAGATACGCAGTATTTT.

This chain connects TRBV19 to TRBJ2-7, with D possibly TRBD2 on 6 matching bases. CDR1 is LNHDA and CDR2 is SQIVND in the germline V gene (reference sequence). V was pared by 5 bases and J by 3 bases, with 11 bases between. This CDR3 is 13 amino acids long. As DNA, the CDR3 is TGTGCCAGTAGTGAGTCGGGGGACTACGAGCAGTACTTC. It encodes CASSESGDYEQYF.

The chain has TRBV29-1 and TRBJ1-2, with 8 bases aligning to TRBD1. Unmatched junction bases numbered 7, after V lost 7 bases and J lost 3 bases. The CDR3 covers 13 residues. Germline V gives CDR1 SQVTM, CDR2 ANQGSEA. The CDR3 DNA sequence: TGCAGCGCTGGGGGACAGGTACACTATGGCTACACCTTC. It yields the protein CSAGGQVHYGYTF. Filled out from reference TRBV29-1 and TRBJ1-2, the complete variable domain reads SAVISQKPSRDICQRGTSLTIQCQVDSQVTMMFWYRQQPGQSLTLIATANQGSEATYESGFVIDKFPISRPNLTFSTLTVSNMSPEDSSIYLCSAGGQVHYGYTFGSGTRLTVV.

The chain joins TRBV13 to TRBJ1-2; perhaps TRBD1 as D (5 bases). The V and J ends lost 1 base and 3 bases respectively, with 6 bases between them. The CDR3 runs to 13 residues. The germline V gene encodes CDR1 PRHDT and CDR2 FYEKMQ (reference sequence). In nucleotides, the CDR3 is TGTGCCAGCAGCTTAGAACAGGACTATGGCTACACCTTC. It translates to CASSLEQDYGYTF.

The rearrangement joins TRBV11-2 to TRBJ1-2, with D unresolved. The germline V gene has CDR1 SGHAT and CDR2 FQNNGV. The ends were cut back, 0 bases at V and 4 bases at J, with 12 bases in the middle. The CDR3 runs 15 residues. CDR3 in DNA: TGTGCCAGCAGCTTAGATCTATCCTTGTCCTATGGCTACACCTTC. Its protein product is CASSLDLSLSYGYTF.

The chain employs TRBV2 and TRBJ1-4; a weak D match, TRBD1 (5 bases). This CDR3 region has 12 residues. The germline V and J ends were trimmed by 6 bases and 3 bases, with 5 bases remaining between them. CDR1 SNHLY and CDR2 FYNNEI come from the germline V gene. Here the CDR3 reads CASRGANEKLFF. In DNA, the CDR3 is TGTGCCAGCAGGGGGGCTAATGAAAAACTGTTTTTT.

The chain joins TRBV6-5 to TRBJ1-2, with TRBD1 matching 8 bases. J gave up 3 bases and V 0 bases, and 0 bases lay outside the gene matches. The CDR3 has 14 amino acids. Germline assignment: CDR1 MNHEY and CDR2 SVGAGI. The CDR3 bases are TGTGCCAGCAGTTACTCGGGACAGGACTATGGCTACACCTTC. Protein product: CASSYSGQDYGYTF.

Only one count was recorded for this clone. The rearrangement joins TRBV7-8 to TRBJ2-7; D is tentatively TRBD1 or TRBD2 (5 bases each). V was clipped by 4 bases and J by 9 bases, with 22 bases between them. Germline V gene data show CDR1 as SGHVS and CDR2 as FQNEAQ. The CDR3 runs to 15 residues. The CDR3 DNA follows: TGTGCCAGCAGCTCGGGGCCCATTAATAGTTTCTGGCAGTACGTC. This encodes CASSSGPINSFWQYV.